These 5 T cell receptor beta chains came from one sample sequenced in a study of shared clonotypes between healthy human individuals. TCRdb's copy holds only in-frame clones and misses some; the assay was immunoSEQ multiplex PCR. The repertoire has roughly 2.5 million clones, roughly nine tenths of them found once; the top ten carry around 0.15%. Sequences were obtained from naive CD4+ T cells sorted from blood. The subset was: CD45RA+ positively selected. Source of these receptors: a man younger than 35 in good health.

The chain combines TRBV6-6 with TRBJ2-7, with D perhaps being TRBD1 or TRBD2 (5 bases each). Germline V gene data show CDR1 as MNHNY and CDR2 as SVGAGI (reference sequence). V lost 2 bases and J lost 3, with 14 bases in between. The CDR3 extends over 15 amino acids. This chain's CDR3 is CASSYPLARGYEQYF. The CDR3, as DNA: TGTGCCAGCAGTTACCCCCTGGCGAGGGGCTACGAGCAGTACTTC.

The chain combines TRBV21-1 with TRBJ1-4. TRBV21-1 is deemed a pseudogene. This CDR3 spans 16 amino acids. The CDR3 spells CASSRGTCSLIEKLFF. In nucleotides, the CDR3 is TGTGCCAGCAGCAGAGGGACTTGCAGTCTCATTGAAAAACTGTTTTTT.

As concerns this clone: Other nucleotide sequences from this sample produce the same CDR3. The rearrangement joins TRBV7-9 to TRBJ2-7; no definite D call. Germline V gene lookup returns CDR1 SEHNR and CDR2 FQNEAQ (reference sequence). V was shortened by 2 bases and J by 4 bases, with 9 bases between the two germline ends. The CDR3 is 13 amino acids. CDR3 sequence reads: CASSLRDPYEQYF. CDR3 sequence (DNA): TGTGCCAGCAGCTTACGAGACCCGTACGAGCAGTACTTC. Together with reference TRBV7-9 and TRBJ2-7, the CDR3 gives the full variable domain: DTGVSQNPRHKITKRGQNVTFRCDPISEHNRLYWYRQTLGQGPEFLTYFQNEAQLEKSRLLSDRFSAERPKGSFSTLEIQRTEQGDSAMYLCASSLRDPYEQYFGPGTRLTVT.

V is TRBV5-5 and J is TRBJ1-6, with D unresolved. V lost 1 base and J 0 bases, leaving 2 bases between the germline ends. The CDR3 is made up of 14 amino acids. Germline V gene sequence: CDR1 SGHKS, CDR2 YYEKEE (reference sequence). The chain's CDR3 is CASSLLSYNSPLHF. The CDR3, as DNA: TGTGCCAGCAGCTTGCTCTCCTATAATTCACCCCTCCACTTT. Based on the CDR3 plus reference TRBV5-5 and TRBJ1-6, the full variable domain is DAGVTQSPTHLIKTRGQQVTLRCSPISGHKSVSWYQQVLGQGPQFIFQYYEKEERGRGNFPDRFSARQFPNYSSELNVNALLLGDSALYLCASSLLSYNSPLHFGNGTRLTVT.

The chain couples TRBV14 to TRBJ2-1, with D hard to call. This CDR3 is 13 amino acids long. The germline V and J ends were trimmed by 4 bases and 4 bases, with 8 bases remaining between them. Germline CDR1 and CDR2: SGHDN and FVKESK. The CDR3 reads CASSPRLYNEQFF. The CDR3 region has the DNA TGTGCCAGCAGCCCCCGACTGTACAATGAGCAGTTCTTC.